This T cell receptor (beta chain) was sequenced for a study of T cell repertoires in cytomegalovirus infection. Whole-study context: CMV epitopes that were recently identified and HLA-C-restricted were used alongside well-studied HLA-B-restricted ones. CMV infection and matching HLA type were both indicated by public TCR beta signatures. Study outcomes and limitations: What dominated the ex vivo response were HLA-C-restricted CMV-specific TCR beta clonotypes. People with CMV and the relevant HLA were identified by cumulative public TCR beta family frequency.

Many counts were recorded for this clonotype. Its matching antigen is unknown. TCRdb reprocessed the reads with MiXCR, giving one entry per CDR3 protein. The sample lists roughly 110,000 distinct CDR3 sequences, about 33% seen once, with less than 45% in the top ten. The sequences come from CD8+ T cells from cultured PBMCs, collected from culture after CMV antigen stimulation. This receptor was identified in a human donor in good health (CMV status not recorded). Some clones in this sample may be carry-over from other donors' samples.

The CDR3 loop is CASSLASGGRTEAFF. In DNA, the CDR3 is TGTGCCAGCAGCTTAGCCTCAGGGGGCCGCACTGAAGCTTTCTTT. The chain carries TRBV11-2 and TRBJ1-1, with 8 bases matching TRBD1. Germline V gene sequence: CDR1 SGHAT, CDR2 FQNNGV. There are 15 residues in the CDR3. With V trimmed by 1 base and J by 4 bases, 5 bases remained unmatched.